Detailed here is one T cell receptor beta chain. Antigen specificity is unknown. This entry is derived from a study of cytomegalovirus exposure and HLA in healthy donors. Study details: A prior analysis found 117 million unique TCR beta sequences from about 179 million T cells.

Study-wide findings and caveats: Further analysis was carried out later, and it showed several of the most significant clusters appearing linked to common viral pathogens. Looking again later, the authors saw that most CMV-associated TCR beta chains seemed HLA-restricted.

Use of 60 Vbeta and 13 Jbeta primers characterized the PCR. This table comes from immunoSEQ multiplex PCR, and its TCRdb copy is limited to in-frame clones, with some not included. The sample contains about 190,000 clones, 80% of which appear only once. The sequenced sample consisted of PBMCs. This receptor was identified in a boy aged 5-17 years in good health and CMV-seronegative.

For the CDR3, the DNA is TGCAGCGTTGAAGATTTGGTAGAGGGGGTAACTGAAGCTTTCTTT. It encodes CSVEDLVEGVTEAFF. V and J are TRBV29-1 and TRBJ1-1; D is perhaps TRBD1 (6 bases). The CDR3 length is 15 residues. Germline CDR1 reads SQVTM; CDR2 reads ANQGSEA. Trimming pared 0 bases from V and 5 bases from J, leaving 16 bases between.